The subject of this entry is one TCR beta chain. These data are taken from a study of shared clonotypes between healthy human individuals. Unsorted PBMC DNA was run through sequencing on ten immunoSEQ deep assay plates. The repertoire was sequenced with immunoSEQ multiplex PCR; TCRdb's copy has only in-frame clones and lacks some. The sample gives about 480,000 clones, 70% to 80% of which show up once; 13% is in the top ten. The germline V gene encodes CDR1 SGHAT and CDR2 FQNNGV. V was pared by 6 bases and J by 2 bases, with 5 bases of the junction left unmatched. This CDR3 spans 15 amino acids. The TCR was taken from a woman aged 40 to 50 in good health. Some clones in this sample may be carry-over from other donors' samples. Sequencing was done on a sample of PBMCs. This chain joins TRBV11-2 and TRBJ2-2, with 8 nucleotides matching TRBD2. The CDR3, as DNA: TGTGCCAGCAGTTCACTAGCGGAAAACACCGGGGAGCTGTTTTTT. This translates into CASSSLAENTGELFF.